The present T cell receptor (beta chain) was sequenced within a study of CD8+ T cells in alopecia areata (dated 2018 in TCRdb). With respect to the entire study: The treated patients took part in an open-label pilot trial in which moderate-to-severe alopecia areata was treated with oral tofacitinib at 5 to 10 mg twice daily. Patients stayed on tofacitinib for 6 to 18 months and then had 6 months of follow-up off drug so that delayed response and recurrence could be assessed. Scalp clonality was compared across normal scalp (n=4), patchy alopecia areata scalp (n=8), and alopecia totalis/universalis scalp (n=8). RNA was extracted with the PAXgene miRNA kit for fixed scalp, the miRNeasy kit for PBMCs, and the RNeasy kit for mouse skin. Amplification of TCRbeta CDR3 regions was done by immunoSEQ multiplex PCR using 35 Vbeta forward primers and 13 Jbeta reverse primers. High-throughput TCRbeta sequencing was used to examine T cell clonal expansion in alopecia areata in both the C3H/HeJ mouse model and human patients. Biopsies were taken from tofacitinib-treated patients at baseline and again at 4 and 24 weeks into treatment, and several of those patients also had a later scalp biopsy. The SALT score, which quantifies the percentage of affected scalp surface area, was used to measure disease severity in treated patients. In humans, TCRbeta sequencing was performed on scalp tissue and on sorted CD4+ and CD8+ peripheral blood T cells from healthy controls and from patients with patchy or totalis/universalis alopecia areata.

The library was made by the immunoSEQ multiplex PCR assay. RNA was extracted from all samples and reverse transcribed into cDNA, which served as template for TCR sequencing. First-strand cDNA was synthesized using SuperScript III with a 2:1 mix of oligo-dT and random hexamers. A synthetic immune receptor repertoire was used to assess amplification bias, and residual bias was removed computationally. The paper's processing steps were these. Raw reads were preprocessed to remove errors, and CDR3 was defined according to IMGT conventions as the region from the conserved cysteine to phenylalanine. Clonality was calculated as 1 minus Shannon entropy normalized by log2 of the number of productive unique TCRs. Scalp TCRbeta sequences were cross-referenced with sorted blood CD4 and CD8 repertoires so that the CD4 or CD8 identity of scalp clones could be inferred. In its TCRdb copy, this immuneACCESS table keeps in-frame sequences only and misses some clones. Where compared with another copy, unresolved V genes explain less than half of these, and the others have no known cause. V, J and clone size reflect that table, while D and trimming were determined from the DNA. The sample table contains some 150,000 clones; only one count was recorded for about 61% of them. The leading ten clones occupy roughly 16% of the sample.

Only a few counts were recorded for this clone. It has no known antigen specificity. The sample holds no much larger clone one base away, and base qualities are not on file. There are 14 amino acids in the CDR3, from cysteine to phenylalanine inclusive. Only the CDR3 part of the read is kept: 42 bases, read in frame from the first base. According to the germline V gene (reference sequence), CDR1 reads GTSNPN and CDR2 reads SVGIG. The trim is 6 bases for V and 3 bases for J, with a gap of 18 bases between the germline ends. Overall results and qualifications from the work: Because the treated cohort was small and had only one nonresponder, larger studies are needed to examine links between baseline CD8+ expansion and response. Many expanded lesional clones persisted in scalp and blood during tofacitinib treatment, which may partly explain relapse after stopping treatment. Unlike mouse skin, which is dominated by gammadelta T cells, normal human skin has resident alphabeta T cells that are also sequenced, and this complicates analysis of the scalp TCR repertoire. Tofacitinib significantly lowered scalp clonality and the number of expanded CD8+ clones among the top 100 scalp clones. TCR sequences shared between patients were less clear than in mice, possibly partly because of HLA diversity in the patient population. Compared with normal scalp, lesional scalp, particularly in alopecia totalis/universalis, had higher clonality and more expanded CD8+ clones, which suggests antigenic drive.

In the paper's terms, the treatment or condition label means: oral pan-JAK inhibitor, 5-10 mg twice daily. From alopecia areata patients, peripheral blood was collected along with lesional scalp punch biopsies. After PBMCs were isolated by density centrifugation and stained for CD3, CD4 and CD8, a FACSAria was used to sort CD4+ and CD8+ T cells. This receptor was obtained from a human donor with alopecia areata. The sample was CD4+ T cells sorted from blood, taken at week 56, from a patient treated with tofacitinib. The chain was built from TRBV30 and TRBJ2-7; D gene: possibly TRBD1, on 6 matching bases. The DNA sequence reads TGTGCCTGTCTCACAGGGTCTCGAGGCTACGAGCAGTACTTC. Translated, this gives CACLTGSRGYEQYF. The entire variable domain, with the stretches around the CDR3 drawn from the reference TRBV30 and TRBJ2-7 proteins, is SQTIHQWPATLVQPVGSPLSLECTVEGTSNPNLYWYRQAAGRGLQLLFYSVGIGQISSEVPQNLSASRPQDRQFILSSKKLLLSDSGFYLCACLTGSRGYEQYFGPGTRLTVT.